This T cell receptor beta chain was observed in a study of T cells in Graves' hyperthyroidism and ophthalmopathy. Study results and caveats: Blood held most thyroid clonotypes expanded above 0.001 frequency. Ophthalmopathy, as predicted by the model, came a median about seven months after the prediction.

RNA transcripts were the template for amplifying TCR beta CDR3 regions. The HTBI primer set was used in a first-round RT-PCR of the TCR CDR3. TCRdb processed the multiplex PCR reads anew with MiXCR; each CDR3 protein has one entry. The sample lists some 350,000 distinct CDR3 sequences, around 14% seen once, with approximately 30% in the top ten. This CDR3 has 15 residues. V was clipped by 0 bases and J by 6 bases; unmatched bases: 4. Germline-derived CDR1 and CDR2 are SGHKS and YYEKEE (reference sequence). This clonotype was found many times. Its antigen is not known. Uncontrolled infections, other autoimmune diseases, pregnancy or lactation led to exclusion of patients. PBMCs came from more than 8.5 ml fresh peripheral blood.

V usage is TRBV5-5 and J usage is TRBJ2-1; 9 bases map to TRBD1. Specimen: blood. This receptor was obtained from a woman aged 18-35 years with Graves' hyperthyroidism that later progressed to Graves' ophthalmopathy. This CDR3 reads CASSLGTGVGNEQFF. In nucleotides, the CDR3 is TGTGCCAGCAGCTTGGGGACAGGGGTTGGCAATGAGCAGTTCTTC. The full variable domain, with the rest looked up from reference TRBV5-5 and TRBJ2-1, is DAGVTQSPTHLIKTRGQQVTLRCSPISGHKSVSWYQQVLGQGPQFIFQYYEKEERGRGNFPDRFSARQFPNYSSELNVNALLLGDSALYLCASSLGTGVGNEQFFGPGTRLTVL.